The present entry profiles one T cell receptor beta chain with its context. Germline CDR1 and CDR2: SGHTA and FQGTGA. This CDR3 has 15 residues. The germline V and J ends were trimmed by 6 bases and 5 bases, with 17 bases remaining between them. The data are from a study of shared clonotypes between healthy human individuals. Produced via immunoSEQ multiplex PCR; TCRdb's table is partial and in-frame only. The repertoire has 950,000 to 1,200,000 clones, around 77% of them found once; the top ten carry 0.89%. The sequence was collected from a man between 18 and 35 years old in good health. Some clones in this sample may be carry-over from other donors' samples. The chain joins TRBV7-3 to TRBJ2-1; D possibly corresponds to TRBD2 (5 bases). Sequenced input: memory CD4+ T cells from PBMCs. Documented subset: CD45RA-negative fraction. The CDR3 sequence is CASSSYSGRDNEQFF. CDR3 in DNA: TGTGCCAGCAGTTCCTACAGCGGTCGGGACAATGAGCAGTTCTTC. Full variable domain (missing parts from reference TRBV7-3 and TRBJ2-1): GAGVSQTPSNKVTEKGKYVELRCDPISGHTALYWYRQSLGQGPEFLIYFQGTGAADDSGLPNDRFFAVRPEGSVSTLKIQRTERGDSAVYLCASSSYSGRDNEQFFGPGTRLTVL.